The 16 T cell receptor beta chains below come from one sample, sequenced in a study of radiation and T cells in renal cell carcinoma. Profiled with immunoSEQ multiplex PCR; TCRdb holds only in-frame clones, not every one. The table records 150,000 to 200,000 clones, about 88% of them present only once. Time point meaning: blood 4 weeks post-SBRT, at nephrectomy. Treatment: 15 Gy SBRT to primary tumor, nephrectomy 4 weeks later. Sequenced material: blood, taken from a patient whose treatment included radiotherapy and nephrectomy. These receptors were collected from a woman aged 45-65 years with renal cell carcinoma.

The rearrangement joins TRBV10-3 to TRBJ2-7; weak D call: TRBD2 (6 bases). The V and J ends lost 2 bases and 3 bases respectively, with 11 bases between them. The CDR3 length is 14 residues. The germline CDR1 and CDR2 sequences are ENHRY and SYGVKD. The CDR3 DNA sequence: TGTGCCATCAGTGAGGGGGGGAGTTTCTACGAGCAGTACTTC. Its translation: CAISEGGSFYEQYF.

The chain couples TRBV6-6 to TRBJ2-7; D might be TRBD1 or TRBD2, each matching 5 bases. Germline lookup yields CDR1 MNHNY and CDR2 SVGAGI (reference sequence). CDR3 size: 14 residues. Between the trimmed V and J ends, which lost 7 bases and 7 bases, there was a span of 20 bases. As DNA, the CDR3 is TGTGCCAGCAAACTCCGGGACGGGCAAAGTGAGCAGTACTTC. Residues: CASKLRDGQSEQYF.

The chain couples TRBV25-1 to TRBJ2-5; 9 bases agree with TRBD2. Judging by the DNA end, TRBJ2-7 fits better; the J call may be wrong. The CDR3 is 15 residues long. Per germline, CDR1 MGHDK and CDR2 SYGVNS. The CDR3 DNA follows: TGTGCCAGCAGTGAATACCTAGCGGGGTTCTACGAGCAGTACTTC. Encoded protein: CASSEYLAGFYEQYF.

This clone was picked up one time. The chain uses TRBV14 and TRBJ1-6, with a weak D call TRBD1 (6 bases). The CDR3 totals 15 residues. Germline CDR1 reads SGHDN; CDR2 reads FVKESK. The V gene lost 1 base and the J gene lost 9 bases, with 13 bases spanning the gap. DNA of the CDR3: TGTGCCAGCAGCCAAGTCGTGGGGGGGCTTTCACCCCTCCACTTT. This gives the protein CASSQVVGGLSPLHF.

The genes are TRBV19 and TRBJ1-5, with D possibly matching TRBD1 (5 bases). The germline gives CDR1 LNHDA, CDR2 SQIVND (reference sequence). The CDR3 runs 16 residues. V was cut by 10 bases and J by 1 base, with 20 bases left in between. Here the CDR3 DNA reads TGTGCCACCGCATGGGGACCCGGAAGGAGCAATCAGCCCCAGCATTTT. This sequence encodes CATAWGPGRSNQPQHF.

The genes are TRBV9 and TRBJ1-5; D not certain. This CDR3 is built from 15 residues. Germline V gene data show CDR1 as SGDLS and CDR2 as YYNGEE. V gave up 4 bases and J gave up 2 bases, with 13 bases separating them. The CDR3 spells CASSPRPEGNQPQHF. DNA of the CDR3: TGTGCCAGCAGCCCCCGCCCCGAGGGCAATCAGCCCCAGCATTTT.

The chain carries TRBV5-4 and TRBJ1-1; D is unresolved. The CDR3 contains 14 residues. Trimming took off 0 bases at V and 5 bases at J, with 11 bases between the two ends. The germline gives CDR1 SGHNT, CDR2 YYREEE (reference sequence). The CDR3 DNA reads TGTGCCAGCAGCTTGGATCCCACGGGGACTGAAGCTTTCTTT. Its protein product is CASSLDPTGTEAFF.

The genes are TRBV5-4 and TRBJ1-2, with 8 bases aligning to TRBD1. The CDR3 has 13 amino acids. After removal of 5 bases from V and 3 bases from J, the junction contained 3 bases not matched to a gene. Germline lookup yields CDR1 SGHNT and CDR2 YYREEE (reference sequence). This CDR3 reads CASSSDRDYGYTF. CDR3 nucleotides: TGTGCCAGCAGTTCGGACAGGGACTATGGCTACACCTTC.

This chain joins TRBV7-2 and TRBJ1-4, with D possibly being TRBD1 (5 bases). V was cut by 8 bases and J by 0 bases, with 16 bases left in between. The CDR3 length is 16 residues. CDR1 and CDR2 (germline): SGHTA, FQGNSA. The CDR3 loop reads CASPPVIGATNEKLFF. CDR3 nucleotide sequence: TGTGCCAGCCCACCAGTTATAGGGGCAACTAATGAAAAACTGTTTTTT.

CDR3 sequence reads: CASRAGTLNTEAFF. The CDR3, as DNA: TGTGCCAGCAGGGCAGGGACGCTCAACACTGAAGCTTTCTTT. The V and J genes are TRBV6-5 and TRBJ1-1; the D gene is possibly TRBD1 (5 bases). The germline gives CDR1 MNHEY, CDR2 SVGAGI. Trimming pared 6 bases from V and 2 bases from J, leaving 13 bases between. The CDR3 covers 14 residues.

This chain uses TRBV11-2 with TRBJ1-1; D is perhaps TRBD1 (5 bases). Trimming took 5 bases from V and 4 from J, leaving 14 bases between them. The CDR3 spans 14 residues. CDR1 and CDR2 from the germline V gene are SGHAT and FQNNGV. The DNA for the CDR3 is TGTGCCAGCAGCCCCCAGGGCCGAGGCACTGAAGCTTTCTTT. Protein: CASSPQGRGTEAFF.

The gene calls are TRBV2 and TRBJ2-3; weak D call: TRBD1 (5 bases). The CDR3 extends over 13 amino acids. Germline lookup yields CDR1 SNHLY and CDR2 FYNNEI. Trimming left V 8 bases short and J 0 bases short, with 9 bases between. Here the CDR3 reads CASVPGSTDTQYF. The CDR3 nucleotides are TGTGCCAGCGTCCCAGGGAGCACAGATACGCAGTATTTT.

The rearrangement joins TRBV19 to TRBJ2-2; D is ambiguous. Trimming removed 7 bases at V and 8 bases at J, with 11 bases between. CDR1 is LNHDA, CDR2 SQIVND, per germline (reference sequence). The CDR3 is made up of 12 amino acids. The DNA of the CDR3 is TGTGCCAGTATCCAATATCCGGGGGAGCTGTTTTTT. It translates to CASIQYPGELFF.

V is TRBV5-1 and J is TRBJ2-1; TRBD2 might be the D (5 bases). V was shortened by 0 bases and J by 1 base, with 8 bases between the two germline ends. The CDR3 consists of 15 residues. CDR1 and CDR2 from the germline V gene are SGHRS and YFSETQ. CDR3 loop: CASSLGELSYNEQFF. The CDR3 DNA follows: TGCGCCAGCAGCTTGGGGGAGTTATCCTACAATGAGCAGTTCTTC.

This clone showed up just a few times. For the CDR3, the DNA is TGTGCCAGCAGTTACCGGGACAGTAACACTGAAGCTTTCTTT. Its translation is CASSYRDSNTEAFF. The chain combines TRBV6-5 with TRBJ1-1; 7 bases line up with TRBD1. Trimming cost V 2 bases and J 2 bases; bases outside gene matches: 2. The CDR3 totals 14 residues. Germline CDR1 reads MNHEY; CDR2 reads SVGAGI.

The gene calls are TRBV2 and TRBJ2-3; TRBD2 agrees at 14 bases. V shed 6 bases and J 1 base; nucleotides not matched to a gene: 3. CDR3 length equals 16 residues. Looked up from germline, CDR1 is SNHLY and CDR2 is FYNNEI. CDR3 region: CASRTGLAGGTDTQYF. CDR3 coding DNA: TGTGCCAGCAGGACGGGACTAGCGGGGGGCACAGATACGCAGTATTTT.